The next 12 T cell receptor beta chains were all read from a single sample in a study of shared clonotypes between healthy human individuals. Some clones are missing from TCRdb's copy, which holds only in-frame ones; the method was immunoSEQ multiplex PCR. The sample yields approximately 2,300,000 clones, 85% to 95% seen once. The sequencing sample was made of naive CD4+ T cells from PBMCs. Stated subset: CD45RA+ positively selected. The receptor source for this set is a man between 18 and 29 years old in good health. Some clones in this sample may be carry-over from other donors' samples.

The chain has TRBV12-5 and TRBJ2-6; D gene unclear. Germline CDR1 reads LGHNT; CDR2 reads FRNRAP. V was trimmed by 1 base and J by 0 bases, leaving 7 bases between them. This CDR3 is 16 amino acids long. CDR3 loop: CASGLGVSSGANVLTF. The CDR3 DNA reads as TGTGCTAGTGGTTTGGGCGTTTCCTCTGGGGCCAACGTCCTGACTTTC.

The rearrangement links TRBV19 to TRBJ2-7; 9 nucleotides line up with TRBD2. The junction had 7 bases not matched to a gene; V was cut back by 7 bases and J by 3 bases. This CDR3 spans 14 amino acids. The germline V gene has CDR1 LNHDA and CDR2 SQIVND (reference sequence). In nucleotides, the CDR3 is TGTGCCAGTAAGTTAGCGGGAGAAAGCTACGAGCAGTACTTC. This translates into CASKLAGESYEQYF.

This chain joins TRBV7-9 and TRBJ1-3, with D unresolved. The CDR3 spans 13 residues. Germline lookup yields CDR1 SEHNR and CDR2 FQNEAQ (reference sequence). V lost 5 bases and J 3 bases, leaving 8 bases between the germline ends. The CDR3 DNA is TGTGCCAGCAGCCCAATGGTTGGAAACACCATATATTTT. This translates into CASSPMVGNTIYF.

This clone has just one count. The chain joins TRBV25-1 to TRBJ2-7, with a tentative D call TRBD2 (5 bases). This CDR3 region has 16 residues. Trimming removed 6 bases from V and 3 bases from J, with 21 bases in between. The V gene's germline CDR1 is MGHDK and CDR2 SYGVNS. CDR3 loop: CASRKTKRLCLYEQYF. The DNA of the CDR3 is TGTGCCAGCAGAAAAACTAAGAGACTATGCCTCTACGAGCAGTACTTC.

The chain uses TRBV2 and TRBJ2-1; TRBD2 agrees at 7 bases. V shed 10 bases, J shed 1 base, and the junction held 7 bases outside the gene matches. CDR3 size: 14 residues. Germline V gives CDR1 SNHLY, CDR2 FYNNEI. CDR3 nucleotides: TGTGCCACCGGGTCCGGGAGGTCCTACAATGAGCAGTTCTTC. It specifies CATGSGRSYNEQFF.

The chain carries TRBV28 and TRBJ1-2; a possible D gene is TRBD1 (5 bases). Germline V gives CDR1 MDHEN, CDR2 SYDVKM. This CDR3 comprises 13 residues. V lost 5 bases to trimming and J lost 4 bases, with 11 bases between them. CDR3 region: CASSTDRLYGYTF. CDR3 bases: TGTGCCAGCAGTACCGACAGACTCTATGGCTACACCTTC.

CDR3: CASSLPSRDRARELFF. The DNA of the CDR3 is TGTGCCAGCAGTTTACCGTCCCGGGACAGGGCAAGAGAGCTGTTTTTT. The chain carries TRBV28 and TRBJ2-2; 9 bases align to TRBD1. The V and J ends lost 2 bases and 11 bases, in that order; junction bases with no gene match: 12. The CDR3 is made up of 16 amino acids. Germline CDR1 MDHEN, CDR2 SYDVKM.

This clone was picked up a small number of times. The rearrangement joins TRBV7-2 to TRBJ1-5, with D perhaps matching TRBD1 (5 bases). The CDR3 loop spans 13 amino acids. The V end lost 4 bases, the J end lost 5 bases, and 9 bases lay between the germline ends. Germline values: CDR1 SGHTA, CDR2 FQGNSA. CDR3 bases: TGTGCCAGCAGCTGGGGGACGGATCAGCCCCAGCATTTT. Amino acid sequence: CASSWGTDQPQHF. Using reference TRBV7-2 and TRBJ1-5 for the parts outside the CDR3, the full variable domain is GAGVSQSPSNKVTEKGKDVELRCDPISGHTALYWYRQSLGQGLEFLIYFQGNSAPDKSGLPSDRFSAERTGGSVSTLTIQRTQQEDSAVYLCASSWGTDQPQHFGDGTRLSIL.

This CDR3 is CASSQVGQPGGAQHF. The CDR3 region has the DNA TGCGCCAGCAGCCAAGTGGGACAGCCCGGTGGGGCCCAGCATTTT. The chain joins TRBV4-1 to TRBJ1-5; TRBD1 matches at 7 bases. This CDR3 has 15 residues. V dropped 1 base and J dropped 11; count of bases not matched to a gene: 11. The V gene's germline CDR1 is MGHRA and CDR2 YSYEKL.

The chain recombines TRBV6-4 with TRBJ2-5; the match to TRBD1 covers 8 bases. This CDR3 spans 14 amino acids. CDR1 and CDR2 from the germline V gene are MRHNA and SNTAGT. V shed 6 bases and J 4 bases; nucleotides not matched to a gene: 7. The CDR3 loop reads CASSWTGRLETQYF. The CDR3 DNA is TGTGCCAGCAGCTGGACAGGGAGGCTAGAGACCCAGTACTTC.

This chain connects TRBV19 to TRBJ2-1; 11 positions agree with TRBD2. This CDR3 has 14 residues. Per the germline V gene, CDR1 is LNHDA and CDR2 is SQIVND (reference sequence). J was trimmed by 5 bases and V by 6 bases; bases with no gene match: 3. The CDR3 DNA follows: TGTGCCAGTAGGGTAGCGGGAGGGAACAATGAGCAGTTCTTC. This gives the protein CASRVAGGNNEQFF.

This chain connects TRBV2 to TRBJ2-3; D is unresolved. There are 13 residues in the CDR3. The germline CDR1 and CDR2 sequences are SNHLY and FYNNEI. V lost 7 bases, J lost 4 bases, and 12 bases lay in between. As DNA, the CDR3 is TGTGCCAGCACCACGGACCCTCCAGATACGCAGTATTTT. This gives the protein CASTTDPPDTQYF.